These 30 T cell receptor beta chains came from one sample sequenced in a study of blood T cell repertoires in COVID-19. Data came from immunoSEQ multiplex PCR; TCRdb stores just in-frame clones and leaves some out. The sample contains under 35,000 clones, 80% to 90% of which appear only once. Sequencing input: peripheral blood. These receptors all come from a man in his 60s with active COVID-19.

The CDR3 sequence is CASSSRQGDAETQYF. CDR3 sequence (DNA): TGTGCCAGTAGTTCTAGACAGGGCGACGCGGAGACCCAGTACTTC. The chain couples TRBV19 to TRBJ2-5; 7 positions match TRBD1. The CDR3 sequence is 15 residues long. V gave up 5 bases and J gave up 5 bases; unmatched junction bases: 11. Germline assignment: CDR1 LNHDA and CDR2 SQIVND (reference sequence).

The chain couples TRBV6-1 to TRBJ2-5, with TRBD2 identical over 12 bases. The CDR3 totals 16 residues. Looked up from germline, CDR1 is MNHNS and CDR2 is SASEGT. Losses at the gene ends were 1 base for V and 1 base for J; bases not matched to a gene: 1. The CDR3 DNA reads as TGTGCCAGCAGTGAAGGGACTAGCGGGACCCAAGAGACCCAGTACTTC. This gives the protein CASSEGTSGTQETQYF.

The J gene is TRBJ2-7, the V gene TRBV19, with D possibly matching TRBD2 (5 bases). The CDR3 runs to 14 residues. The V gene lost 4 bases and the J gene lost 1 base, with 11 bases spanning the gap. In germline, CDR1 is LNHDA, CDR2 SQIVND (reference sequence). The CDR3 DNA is TGTGCCAGTAGTAAGGGAGTCGTTTCCTACGAGCAGTACTTC. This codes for CASSKGVVSYEQYF. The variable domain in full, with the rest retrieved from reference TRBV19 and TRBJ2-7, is DGGITQSPKYLFRKEGQNVTLSCEQNLNHDAMYWYRQDPGQGLRLIYYSQIVNDFQKGDIAEGYSVSREKKESFPLTVTSAQKNPTAFYLCASSKGVVSYEQYFGPGTRLTVT.

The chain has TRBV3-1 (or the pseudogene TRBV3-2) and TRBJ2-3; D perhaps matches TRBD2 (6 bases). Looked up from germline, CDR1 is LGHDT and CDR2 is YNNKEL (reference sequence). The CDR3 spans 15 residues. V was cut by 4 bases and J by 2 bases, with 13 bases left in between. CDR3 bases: TGTGCCAGCAGCCCGGGACTCGAATTCACAGATACGCAGTATTTT. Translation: CASSPGLEFTDTQYF.

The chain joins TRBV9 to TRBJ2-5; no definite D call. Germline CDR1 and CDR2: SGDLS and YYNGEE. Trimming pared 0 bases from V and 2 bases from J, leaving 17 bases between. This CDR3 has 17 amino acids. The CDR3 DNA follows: TGTGCCAGCAGCGTAGTTGAACGCCCGATAGAGCAAGAGACCCAGTACTTC. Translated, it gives CASSVVERPIEQETQYF. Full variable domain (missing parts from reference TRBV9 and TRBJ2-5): DSGVTQTPKHLITATGQRVTLRCSPRSGDLSVYWYQQSLDQGLQFLIQYYNGEERAKGNILERFSAQQFPDLHSELNLSSLELGDSALYFCASSVVERPIEQETQYFGPGTRLLVL.

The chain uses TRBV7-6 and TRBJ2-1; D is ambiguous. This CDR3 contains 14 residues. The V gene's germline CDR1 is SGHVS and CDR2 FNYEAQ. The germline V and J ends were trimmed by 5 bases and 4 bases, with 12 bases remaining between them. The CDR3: CASSPPGTYNEQFF. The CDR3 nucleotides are TGTGCCAGCAGCCCCCCAGGAACTTACAATGAGCAGTTCTTC. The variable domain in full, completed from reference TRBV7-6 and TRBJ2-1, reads GAGVSQSPRYKVTKRGQDVALRCDPISGHVSLYWYRQALGQGPEFLTYFNYEAQQDKSGLPNDRFSAERPEGSISTLTIQRTEQRDSAMYRCASSPPGTYNEQFFGPGTRLTVL.

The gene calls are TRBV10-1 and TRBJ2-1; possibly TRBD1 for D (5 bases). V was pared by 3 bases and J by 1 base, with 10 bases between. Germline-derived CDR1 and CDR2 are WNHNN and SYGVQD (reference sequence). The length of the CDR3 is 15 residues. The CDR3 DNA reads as TGCGCCAGCAGTGAAGGAAGGGGTTCCTACAATGAGCAGTTCTTC. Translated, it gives CASSEGRGSYNEQFF.

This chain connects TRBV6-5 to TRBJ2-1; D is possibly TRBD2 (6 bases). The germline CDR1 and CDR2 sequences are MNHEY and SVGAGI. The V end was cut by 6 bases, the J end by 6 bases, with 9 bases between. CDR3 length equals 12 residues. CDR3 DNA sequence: TGTGCCAGCAGGCGGAGGGGCAATGAGCAGTTCTTC. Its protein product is CASRRRGNEQFF.

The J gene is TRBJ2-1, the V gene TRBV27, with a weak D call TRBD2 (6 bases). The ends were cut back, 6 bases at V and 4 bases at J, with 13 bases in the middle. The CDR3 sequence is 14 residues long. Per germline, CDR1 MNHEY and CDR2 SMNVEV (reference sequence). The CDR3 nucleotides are TGTGCCAGCAGAAGGCGGGAAGAGTACAATGAGCAGTTCTTC. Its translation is CASRRREEYNEQFF.

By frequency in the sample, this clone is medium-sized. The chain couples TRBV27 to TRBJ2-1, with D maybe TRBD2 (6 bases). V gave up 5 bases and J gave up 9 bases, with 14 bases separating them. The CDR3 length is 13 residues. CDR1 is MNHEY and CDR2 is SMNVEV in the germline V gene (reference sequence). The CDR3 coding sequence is TGTGCCAGCAGTCCCACGGCAGCGGGTGAGCAGTTCTTC. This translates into CASSPTAAGEQFF.

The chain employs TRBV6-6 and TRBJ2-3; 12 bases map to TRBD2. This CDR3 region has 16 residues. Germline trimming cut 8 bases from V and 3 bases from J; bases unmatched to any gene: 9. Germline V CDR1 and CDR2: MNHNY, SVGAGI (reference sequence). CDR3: CASRPSGRGLTDTQYF. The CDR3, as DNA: TGTGCCAGCCGACCTAGCGGGAGGGGGTTAACAGATACGCAGTATTTT.

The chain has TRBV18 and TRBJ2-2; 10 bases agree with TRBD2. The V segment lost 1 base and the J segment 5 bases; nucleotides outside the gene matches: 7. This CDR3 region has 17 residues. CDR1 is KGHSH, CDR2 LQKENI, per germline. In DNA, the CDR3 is TGTGCCAGCTCACCACTTACTAGCGGGACTGAGACCGGGGAGCTGTTTTTT. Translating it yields CASSPLTSGTETGELFF.

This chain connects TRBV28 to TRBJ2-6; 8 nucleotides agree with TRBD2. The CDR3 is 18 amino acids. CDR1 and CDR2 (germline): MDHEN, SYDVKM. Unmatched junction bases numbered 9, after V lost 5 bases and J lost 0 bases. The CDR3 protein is CASSETTGGSSGANVLTF. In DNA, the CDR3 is TGTGCCAGCAGTGAAACTACGGGGGGGTCCTCTGGGGCCAACGTCCTGACTTTC.

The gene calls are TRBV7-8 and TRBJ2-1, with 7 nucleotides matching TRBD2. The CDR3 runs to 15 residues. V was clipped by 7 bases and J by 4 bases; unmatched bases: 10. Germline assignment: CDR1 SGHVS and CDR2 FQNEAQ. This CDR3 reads CASTSNRGGYNEQFF. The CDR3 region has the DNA TGTGCCAGCACCTCGAATAGGGGAGGGTACAATGAGCAGTTCTTC.

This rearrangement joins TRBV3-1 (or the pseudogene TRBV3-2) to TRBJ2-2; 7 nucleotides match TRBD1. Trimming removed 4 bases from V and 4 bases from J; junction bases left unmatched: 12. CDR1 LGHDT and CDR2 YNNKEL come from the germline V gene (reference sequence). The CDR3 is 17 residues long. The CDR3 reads CASSRDRVSRSTGELFF. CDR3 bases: TGTGCCAGCAGCCGCGACAGGGTGTCGAGGAGCACCGGGGAGCTGTTTTTT.

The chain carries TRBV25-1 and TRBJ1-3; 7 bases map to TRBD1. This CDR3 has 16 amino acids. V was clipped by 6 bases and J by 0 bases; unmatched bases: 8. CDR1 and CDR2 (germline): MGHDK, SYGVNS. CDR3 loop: CASSRTGTSSGNTIYF. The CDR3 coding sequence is TGTGCCAGCAGCCGGACAGGTACTTCCTCTGGAAACACCATATATTTT.

The CDR3 here is CASSFRDRGDTEAFF. In DNA, the CDR3 is TGTGCCAGCAGTTTCCGGGACAGGGGAGACACTGAAGCTTTCTTT. The chain recombines TRBV27 with TRBJ1-1, with 10 nucleotides matching TRBD1. The CDR3 sequence is 15 residues long. Germline lookup yields CDR1 MNHEY and CDR2 SMNVEV (reference sequence). The trim removed 3 bases at V and 3 bases at J, leaving 4 bases unmatched.

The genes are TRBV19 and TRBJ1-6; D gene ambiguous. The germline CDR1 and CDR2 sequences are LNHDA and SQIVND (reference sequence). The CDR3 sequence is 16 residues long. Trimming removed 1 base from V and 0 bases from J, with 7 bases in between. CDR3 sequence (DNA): TGTGCCAGTAGTATAGCCGGGAGCTCCTATAATTCACCCCTCCACTTT. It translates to CASSIAGSSYNSPLHF.

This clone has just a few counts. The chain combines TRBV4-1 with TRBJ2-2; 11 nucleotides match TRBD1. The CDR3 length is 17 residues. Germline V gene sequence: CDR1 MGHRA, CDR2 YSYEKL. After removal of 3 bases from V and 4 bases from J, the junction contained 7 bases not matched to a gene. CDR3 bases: TGCGCCAGCAGCCACCGGACAGGGGGCGGTGTCACCGGGGAGCTGTTTTTT. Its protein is CASSHRTGGGVTGELFF.

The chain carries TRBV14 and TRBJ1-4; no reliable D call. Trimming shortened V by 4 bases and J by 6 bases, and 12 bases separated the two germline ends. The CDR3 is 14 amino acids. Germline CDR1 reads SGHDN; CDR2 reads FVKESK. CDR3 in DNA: TGTGCCAGCAGCCGCCAGCGGGCGTATGAAAAACTGTTTTTT. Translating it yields CASSRQRAYEKLFF.

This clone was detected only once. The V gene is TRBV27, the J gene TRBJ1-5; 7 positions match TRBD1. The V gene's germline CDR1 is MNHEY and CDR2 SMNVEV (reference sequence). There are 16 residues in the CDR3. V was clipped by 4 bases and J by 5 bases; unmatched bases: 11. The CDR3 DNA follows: TGTGCCAGCAGTTCTTCTGTAGACAGGGAGGATCAGCCCCAGCATTTT. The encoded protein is CASSSSVDREDQPQHF.

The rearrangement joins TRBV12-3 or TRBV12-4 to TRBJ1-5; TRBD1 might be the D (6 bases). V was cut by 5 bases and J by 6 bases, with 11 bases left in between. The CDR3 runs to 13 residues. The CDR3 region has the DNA TGTGCCAGCAGTCTAGGGGGGGGTCAGCCCCAGCATTTT. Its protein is CASSLGGGQPQHF.

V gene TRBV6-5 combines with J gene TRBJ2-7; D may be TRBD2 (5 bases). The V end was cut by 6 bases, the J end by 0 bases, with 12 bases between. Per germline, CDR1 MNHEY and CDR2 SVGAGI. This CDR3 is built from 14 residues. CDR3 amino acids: CASRVSGSSYEQYF. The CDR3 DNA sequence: TGTGCCAGCAGGGTTTCTGGGAGCTCCTACGAGCAGTACTTC.

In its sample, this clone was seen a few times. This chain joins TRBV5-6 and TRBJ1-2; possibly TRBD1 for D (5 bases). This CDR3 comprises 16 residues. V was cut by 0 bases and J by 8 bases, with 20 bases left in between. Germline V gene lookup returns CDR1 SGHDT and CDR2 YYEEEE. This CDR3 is CASSLAPWPTDRGYTF. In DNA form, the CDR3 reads TGTGCCAGCAGCTTGGCCCCGTGGCCGACAGATCGGGGCTACACCTTC.

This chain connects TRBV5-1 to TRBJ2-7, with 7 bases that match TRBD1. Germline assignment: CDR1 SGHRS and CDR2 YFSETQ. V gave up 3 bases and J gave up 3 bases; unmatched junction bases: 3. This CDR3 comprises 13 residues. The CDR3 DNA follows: TGCGCCAGCAGCTGGGACAGATTCTACGAGCAGTACTTC. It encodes CASSWDRFYEQYF. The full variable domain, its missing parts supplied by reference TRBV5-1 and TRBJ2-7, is KAGVTQTPRYLIKTRGQQVTLSCSPISGHRSVSWYQQTPGQGLQFLFEYFSETQRNKGNFPGRFSGRQFSNSRSEMNVSTLELGDSALYLCASSWDRFYEQYFGPGTRLTVT.

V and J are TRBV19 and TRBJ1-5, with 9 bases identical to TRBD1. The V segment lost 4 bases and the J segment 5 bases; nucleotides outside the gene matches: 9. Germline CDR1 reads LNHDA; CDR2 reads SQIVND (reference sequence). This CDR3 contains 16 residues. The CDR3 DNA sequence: TGTGCCAGTAGTACTTCAACGGGACAGGGATATCAGCCCCAGCATTTT. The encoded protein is CASSTSTGQGYQPQHF.

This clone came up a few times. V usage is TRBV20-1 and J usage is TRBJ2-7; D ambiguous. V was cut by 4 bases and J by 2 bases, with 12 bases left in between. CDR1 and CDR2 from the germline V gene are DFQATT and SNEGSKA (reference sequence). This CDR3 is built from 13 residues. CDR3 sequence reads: CSANELGTYEQYF. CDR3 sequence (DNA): TGCAGTGCTAATGAGCTAGGAACCTACGAGCAGTACTTC.

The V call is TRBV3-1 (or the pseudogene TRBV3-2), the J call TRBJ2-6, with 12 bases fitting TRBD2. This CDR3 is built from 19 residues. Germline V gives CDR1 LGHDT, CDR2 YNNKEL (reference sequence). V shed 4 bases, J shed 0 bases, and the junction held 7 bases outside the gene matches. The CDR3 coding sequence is TGTGCCAGCAGCCGAATCTTGACTAGCGGGGGCTCTGGGGCCAACGTCCTGACTTTC. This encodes CASSRILTSGGSGANVLTF.

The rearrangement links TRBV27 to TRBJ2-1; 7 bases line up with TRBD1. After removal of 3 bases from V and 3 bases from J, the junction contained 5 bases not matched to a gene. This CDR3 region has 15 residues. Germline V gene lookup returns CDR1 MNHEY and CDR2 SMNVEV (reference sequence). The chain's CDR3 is CASSFPGDSYNEQFF. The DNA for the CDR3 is TGTGCCAGCAGTTTCCCCGGGGACAGCTACAATGAGCAGTTCTTC.

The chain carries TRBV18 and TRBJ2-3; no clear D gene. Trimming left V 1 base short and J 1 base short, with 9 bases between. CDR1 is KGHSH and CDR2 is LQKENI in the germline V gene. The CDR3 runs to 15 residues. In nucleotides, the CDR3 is TGTGCCAGCTCACCACAGCGCCCAGGCACAGATACGCAGTATTTT. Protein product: CASSPQRPGTDTQYF.